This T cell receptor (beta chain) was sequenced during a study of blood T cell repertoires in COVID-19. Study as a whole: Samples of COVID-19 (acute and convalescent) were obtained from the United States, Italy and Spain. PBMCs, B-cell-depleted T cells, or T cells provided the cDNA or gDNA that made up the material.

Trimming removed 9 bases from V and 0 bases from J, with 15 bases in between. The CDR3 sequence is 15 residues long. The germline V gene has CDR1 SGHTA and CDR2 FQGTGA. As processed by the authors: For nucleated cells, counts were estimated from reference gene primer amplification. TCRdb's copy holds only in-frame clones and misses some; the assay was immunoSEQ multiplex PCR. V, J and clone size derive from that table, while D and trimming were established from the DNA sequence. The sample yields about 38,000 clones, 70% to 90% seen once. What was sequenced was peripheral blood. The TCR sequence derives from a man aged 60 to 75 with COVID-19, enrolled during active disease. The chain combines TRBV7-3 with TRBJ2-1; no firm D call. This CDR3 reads CASDTIPSSYNEQFF. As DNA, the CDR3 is TGTGCCAGTGACACGATCCCGAGCTCCTACAATGAGCAGTTCTTC.